One and the same sample provided the 18 T cell receptor beta chains below, sequenced in a study of graft-versus-host responses after intestinal transplantation. TCRdb's copy holds only in-frame clones and misses some; the assay was immunoSEQ multiplex PCR. The sample lists approximately 88,000 clones, 90% occurring once. No antigen has been identified for these receptors. Sequencing was performed on unstimulated CD4+ T cells sorted from spleen or lymph node cells, taken before intestinal transplant. The receptors come from a human donor who received an intestinal transplant.

The V gene is TRBV28, the J gene TRBJ1-5, with D possibly matching TRBD1 (6 bases). V lost 7 bases to trimming and J lost 7 bases, with 23 bases between them. Germline lookup yields CDR1 MDHEN and CDR2 SYDVKM. The CDR3 is 16 residues long. CDR3 DNA sequence: TGTGCCAGCACAACAAACGCCGGGACATTGGAGCAGCCCCAGCATTTT. Translated: CASTTNAGTLEQPQHF.

This chain connects TRBV5-4 to TRBJ2-3; possibly TRBD2 for D (6 bases). The CDR3 has 15 residues. Trimming removed 3 bases from V and 0 bases from J, with 11 bases in between. Germline CDR1 is SGHNT and CDR2 is YYREEE (reference sequence). CDR3 bases: TGTGCCAGCAGCTCCGGGACTCCTAGCACAGATACGCAGTATTTT. Translation gives CASSSGTPSTDTQYF.

This rearrangement joins TRBV6-1 to TRBJ2-7; no clear D. The ends were cut back, 6 bases at V and 5 bases at J, with 11 bases in the middle. In germline, CDR1 is MNHNS, CDR2 SASEGT. CDR3 length: 12 residues. This CDR3 is CASRTSWDEQYF. The DNA of the CDR3 is TGTGCCAGCAGGACATCGTGGGACGAGCAGTACTTC.

The chain couples TRBV5-1 to TRBJ2-2; no clear D. The ends were cut back, 6 bases at V and 0 bases at J, with 6 bases in the middle. The V gene's germline CDR1 is SGHRS and CDR2 YFSETQ. This CDR3 is 13 amino acids long. The CDR3 sequence: CASIPANTGELFF. CDR3 nucleotides: TGCGCCAGCATACCAGCGAACACCGGGGAGCTGTTTTTT. Complete variable domain (other parts from reference TRBV5-1 and TRBJ2-2): KAGVTQTPRYLIKTRGQQVTLSCSPISGHRSVSWYQQTPGQGLQFLFEYFSETQRNKGNFPGRFSGRQFSNSRSEMNVSTLELGDSALYLCASIPANTGELFFGEGSRLTVL.

The gene calls are TRBV5-1 and TRBJ2-5, with D possibly TRBD2 on 5 matching bases. Trimming removed 6 bases from V and 3 bases from J, with 6 bases in between. Germline CDR1 SGHRS, CDR2 YFSETQ. The CDR3 spans 11 residues. This CDR3 reads CASKEEETQYF. CDR3 coding DNA: TGCGCCAGCAAGGAGGAAGAGACCCAGTACTTC.

V and J are TRBV19 and TRBJ2-5, with 7 positions matching TRBD2. The CDR3 spans 15 residues. Germline V gives CDR1 LNHDA, CDR2 SQIVND (reference sequence). V was clipped by 0 bases and J by 5 bases; unmatched bases: 6. CDR3 in amino acids: CASSIEARSGETQYF. CDR3 sequence (DNA): TGTGCCAGTAGTATAGAGGCGCGTAGCGGGGAGACCCAGTACTTC. The full variable domain, in which reference TRBV19 and TRBJ2-5 provide the parts outside the CDR3, is DGGITQSPKYLFRKEGQNVTLSCEQNLNHDAMYWYRQDPGQGLRLIYYSQIVNDFQKGDIAEGYSVSREKKESFPLTVTSAQKNPTAFYLCASSIEARSGETQYFGPGTRLLVL.

V and J are TRBV14 and TRBJ1-2; TRBD1 matches 9 bases. Germline V gene data show CDR1 as SGHDN and CDR2 as FVKESK. The ends lost 4 bases at V and 7 bases at J; junction bases unmatched: 4. The CDR3 is 13 amino acids. CDR3: CASSRTGVGGYTF. The CDR3 nucleotides read TGTGCCAGCAGCCGGACAGGGGTGGGTGGCTACACCTTC.

This clone came up a few times. The chain uses TRBV5-1 and TRBJ2-7, with 7 bases lining up with TRBD1. V lost 4 bases to trimming and J lost 7 bases; unmatched junction nucleotides: 11. Germline CDR1 and CDR2: SGHRS and YFSETQ. The CDR3 runs 14 residues. CDR3 sequence: CASSRQGFSDEQYF. The CDR3 coding sequence is TGCGCCAGCAGCAGACAGGGTTTCTCGGATGAGCAGTACTTC. The entire variable domain, with the rest obtained from reference TRBV5-1 and TRBJ2-7, is as follows: KAGVTQTPRYLIKTRGQQVTLSCSPISGHRSVSWYQQTPGQGLQFLFEYFSETQRNKGNFPGRFSGRQFSNSRSEMNVSTLELGDSALYLCASSRQGFSDEQYFGPGTRLTVT.

CDR3 amino acids: CASSYLTGAEAFF. DNA of the CDR3: TGCGCCAGCAGCTATCTAACAGGCGCTGAAGCTTTCTTT. This chain uses TRBV5-1 with TRBJ1-1, with TRBD1 as a possible D gene (5 bases). CDR3 length: 13 amino acids. Germline loops: CDR1 SGHRS, CDR2 YFSETQ. The V gene lost 3 bases and the J gene lost 6 bases, with 12 bases spanning the gap.

The CDR3 sequence: CASSLPGTGGTYEQYF. In nucleotides, the CDR3 is TGTGCCAGCAGCTTGCCGGGGACAGGGGGGACCTACGAGCAGTACTTC. The chain is built from TRBV5-4 and TRBJ2-7; 11 positions agree with TRBD1. V lost 1 base and J lost 2; bases outside the gene matches: 5. Germline CDR1 is SGHNT and CDR2 is YYREEE (reference sequence). The CDR3 totals 16 residues. Using reference TRBV5-4 and TRBJ2-7 for the parts outside the CDR3, the full variable domain is ETGVTQSPTHLIKTRGQQVTLRCSSQSGHNTVSWYQQALGQGPQFIFQYYREEENGRGNFPPRFSGLQFPNYSSELNVNALELDDSALYLCASSLPGTGGTYEQYFGPGTRLTVT.

The chain couples TRBV6-5 to TRBJ1-1; 8 bases match TRBD1. CDR1 MNHEY and CDR2 SVGAGI come from the germline V gene. V shed 5 bases, J shed 5 bases, and the junction held 7 bases outside the gene matches. The CDR3 extends over 14 amino acids. The DNA of the CDR3 is TGTGCCAGCAGTCCAGGGGGCAAAGGGACTGAAGCTTTCTTT. This translates into CASSPGGKGTEAFF.

This clone occurred once. The chain carries TRBV4-2 and TRBJ1-2; D remains unclear. The CDR3 is made up of 13 amino acids. V was trimmed by 5 bases and J by 4 bases, leaving 11 bases between them. Germline CDR1 and CDR2: LGHNA and YNFKEQ. The CDR3 DNA sequence: TGTGCCAGCAGCGCCGACTGGCGCTATGGCTACACCTTC. Translation: CASSADWRYGYTF.

This chain connects TRBV6-5 to TRBJ2-7; 7 bases line up with TRBD1. This CDR3 comprises 14 residues. J was trimmed by 1 base and V by 6 bases; bases with no gene match: 6. The germline CDR1 and CDR2 sequences are MNHEY and SVGAGI. CDR3 coding DNA: TGTGCCAGCAGCCGAGGACAGGCGTCCTACGAGCAGTACTTC. Its translation: CASSRGQASYEQYF.

This chain connects TRBV25-1 to TRBJ2-3; 9 bases are shared with TRBD2. In germline, CDR1 is MGHDK, CDR2 SYGVNS. This CDR3 region has 16 residues. V shed 2 bases and J 6 bases; nucleotides not matched to a gene: 9. DNA for the CDR3: TGTGCCAGCAGTGAAGGTGGCGGGGGGGCCTGGGATACGCAGTATTTT. It translates to CASSEGGGGAWDTQYF.

A word on this clone: The junction does not match germline at one end; this may be a read error. This chain links TRBV7-7 with TRBJ2-7, with TRBD1 as a possible D gene (6 bases). The CDR3 totals 16 residues. CDR1 and CDR2 from the germline V gene are SSHAT and FNYEAQ (reference sequence). In DNA form, the CDR3 reads TGTGCTAGCAGCTTCCCGTCTGGGGGCCGCCGCTACGAGCAGTACTTC. Translation gives CASSFPSGGRRYEQYF.

This clone was picked up a small number of times. V gene TRBV5-6 combines with J gene TRBJ2-7; TRBD2 agrees at 8 bases. The V gene end was trimmed by 4 bases and the J gene end by 2 bases; junction bases not matched to a gene: 5. Germline CDR1 SGHDT, CDR2 YYEEEE. The CDR3 runs to 14 residues. The CDR3 coding sequence is TGTGCCAGCAGCGCACCGGGACTAGCCTACGAGCAGTACTTC. Translated: CASSAPGLAYEQYF.

This chain links TRBV7-9 with TRBJ1-1, with TRBD1 as a possible D gene (6 bases). With 7 bases removed from V and 5 bases from J, the gap between germline ends came to 20 bases. Germline CDR1 SEHNR, CDR2 FQNEAQ (reference sequence). The CDR3 covers 15 residues. DNA of the CDR3: TGTGCCAGCATCCTAAGTGACAGGTGGACGACTGAAGCTTTCTTT. This encodes CASILSDRWTTEAFF.

The CDR3 DNA is TGTGCCACAGCGGCGGGGAGTCAGCCCCAGCATTTT. Its protein product is CATAAGSQPQHF. This chain connects TRBV6-1 to TRBJ1-5; D remains ambiguous. There are 12 residues in the CDR3. Germline V gene sequence: CDR1 MNHNS, CDR2 SASEGT. V gave up 10 bases and J gave up 6 bases, with 13 bases separating them.